What follows describes a single T cell receptor (beta chain). Its target antigen remains unknown. Base qualities were left out, and no much larger clone turns up one base away. Libraries were made using PCR. Data came from an Illumina HiSeq 2500. TCR libraries were prepared with molecular barcoding, using unique molecular identifiers to normalize TCRbeta repertoire quantification. Starting from the raw public reads, TCRdb applied fastp trimming at Q25, assembled clones with MiXCR and retained in-frame beta chains. Every entry covers one CDR3 protein and lists the most common genes and DNA from its rows. Recorded for this sample are about 110,000 distinct CDR3 sequences; approximately 10% of them occurred a single time. The top ten clones comprise over 8% of the sample. The data derive from a study of T-cell reconstitution after alpha-beta-depleted transplantation in children (dated by TCRdb to the mid-2010s). Looking at the study overall: Using TCR repertoire profiling, the study quantitatively followed how T-cell immune reconstitution unfolded in children after TCRalphabeta/CD19-depleted allogeneic hematopoietic cell transplantation.

Inclusive of the bounding cysteine and phenylalanine, the CDR3 is 15 residues long. Of all the DNA, just the CDR3 is kept, 45 bases in frame from base 1. CDR1 and CDR2, looked up from the germline V gene, are SGHTA and FQGNSA. V is reduced by 4 bases and J by 4 bases, leaving a spacing of 13 bases between them. The clonotype originates from a human donor who donated a stem cell graft to a child with acute lymphoblastic leukemia. The material was PBMCs from the stem cell graft donor, obtained from the stem cell graft. This receptor chain uses TRBV7-2 and TRBJ2-2; TRBD2 is a possible D gene, resting on 6 matching bases. The bases are TGTGCCAGCAGCTCCAGCGGGTCGGTCACCGGGGAGCTGTTTTTT. It is translated as CASSSSGSVTGELFF.